This passage covers 23 T cell receptor beta chains from one sample sequenced in a study of response to subunit inactivated influenza vaccine. TCRdb reprocessed the RT-PCR reads via MiXCR and lists one record per CDR3 protein. The sample holds about 310,000 distinct CDR3 sequences, approximately 23% seen once. The sequenced sample was PBMCs from blood, obtained about 20 months after vaccination. These receptors were obtained from a man aged 50-75 years who received an inactivated influenza vaccine.

This clonotype was observed many times. The chain combines TRBV5-5 with TRBJ1-5; D not resolved. Germline CDR1 SGHKS, CDR2 YYEKEE (reference sequence). Trimming shortened V by 6 bases and J by 6 bases, and 16 bases separated the two germline ends. The CDR3 consists of 14 residues. CDR3 sequence: CASTQGPSTQPQHF. The CDR3 DNA reads as TGTGCCAGCACCCAAGGACCATCCACTCAGCCCCAGCATTTT.

This clonotype was seen repeatedly, ten times or more. V usage is TRBV10-3 and J usage is TRBJ1-2; 8 bases agree with TRBD1. From germline, CDR1 is ENHRY and CDR2 SYGVKD. This CDR3 contains 15 residues. V lost 0 bases, J lost 2 bases, and 2 bases stayed unmatched. CDR3 bases: TGTGCCATCAGTGAGTCGCGGACAGGGAACTATGGCTACACCTTC. It translates to CAISESRTGNYGYTF.

The chain uses TRBV21-1 and TRBJ1-6; the table's D gene call, TRBD1, was not cross checked with the DNA. TRBV21-1 is recorded as a pseudogene. The CDR3 has 11 residues. The CDR3 loop reads CASKQVPPLHF. Written as DNA, the CDR3 is TGTGCCAGTAAACAGGTTCCACCCCTCCACTTT.

In this sample, this clonotype turned up a few times. This chain joins TRBV5-4 and TRBJ2-3; TRBD2 matches at 9 bases. Losses at the gene ends were 4 bases for V and 1 base for J; bases not matched to a gene: 1. Germline assignment: CDR1 SGHNT and CDR2 YYREEE (reference sequence). The CDR3 contains 14 residues. The CDR3 DNA reads TGTGCCAGCAGCAGGACTAGCGGCACAGATACGCAGTATTTT. Translation: CASSRTSGTDTQYF.

The chain combines TRBV11-3 with TRBJ2-3; D might be TRBD2 (6 bases). Per the germline V gene, CDR1 is SGHNT and CDR2 is YENEEA. The CDR3 sequence is 14 residues long. The ends were cut back, 8 bases at V and 0 bases at J, with 12 bases in the middle. The CDR3 nucleotides are TGTGCCAGCGCGGCGGAGGGGAGCACAGATACGCAGTATTTT. It is translated as CASAAEGSTDTQYF.

In its sample, this clonotype was seen many times. This chain joins TRBV3-1 and TRBJ1-5; no definite D call. The length of the CDR3 is 13 residues. Trimming took 1 base from V and 6 from J, leaving 7 bases between them. The germline V gene encodes CDR1 LGHDT and CDR2 YNNKEL (reference sequence). In nucleotides, the CDR3 is TGTGCCAGCAGCCAAGGCGGCTTTCAGCCCCAGCATTTT. Its protein product is CASSQGGFQPQHF.

The chain joins TRBV7-3 to TRBJ1-1, with D unresolved. Germline V gives CDR1 SGHTA, CDR2 FQGTGA. V was trimmed by 5 bases and J by 5 bases, leaving 15 bases between them. The CDR3 consists of 14 residues. CDR3 bases: TGTGCCAGCAGCGCCACCCCCGCGGGGACTGAAGCTTTCTTT. This sequence encodes CASSATPAGTEAFF.

The CDR3 nucleotides read TGCGCCAGCAGCCAAGTGGGGGACAGGGGGTCGAACACCATATATTTT. Amino acid sequence: CASSQVGDRGSNTIYF. The chain joins TRBV4-1 to TRBJ1-3; 11 bases are shared with TRBD1. V gave up 1 base and J gave up 7 bases; unmatched junction bases: 6. The CDR3 contains 16 residues. The V gene's germline CDR1 is MGHRA and CDR2 YSYEKL.

This clonotype showed up just a few times. The gene calls are TRBV7-9 and TRBJ2-2; D possibly corresponds to TRBD1 (6 bases). CDR3 length: 14 amino acids. Germline V gives CDR1 SEHNR, CDR2 FQNEAQ (reference sequence). Trimming stripped 5 bases from V and 7 bases from J, with 14 bases between. The CDR3 nucleotides read TGTGCCAGCAGCAAATACAGGGATATCGGGGAGCTGTTTTTT. It codes for CASSKYRDIGELFF.

A word on this clonotype: This could be a read error, since a much larger clone is one nucleotide away. The chain couples TRBV5-1 to TRBJ1-5; D possibly corresponds to TRBD1 (5 bases). Germline V lookup: CDR1 SGHRS, CDR2 YFSETQ. The CDR3 length is 16 residues. The CDR3 nucleotides are TGCGCCAGCAGCTTGAATCCAGGGATGGTCAATCAGCGCCAGCATTTT. Residues: CASSLNPGMVNQRQHF.

There are a few counts of this clonotype. The V and J genes are TRBV6-9 and TRBJ2-7; 8 bases fit TRBD2. Germline CDR1 reads MNHGY; CDR2 reads SVAAGI. The V and J ends lost 3 bases and 3 bases, in that order; junction bases with no gene match: 10. The CDR3 extends over 16 amino acids. CDR3 sequence: CASSYGGTSIIYEQYF. CDR3 sequence (DNA): TGTGCCAGCAGTTACGGCGGGACTAGTATTATCTACGAGCAGTACTTC.

This clonotype was counted a few times. The rearrangement joins TRBV11-2 to TRBJ1-2; weak D call: TRBD1 (5 bases). With 4 bases removed from V and 7 bases from J, the gap between germline ends came to 13 bases. Germline V gene lookup returns CDR1 SGHAT and CDR2 FQNNGV. CDR3 length: 13 residues. The CDR3 here is CASSSMDTFGYTF. In DNA, the CDR3 is TGTGCCAGCAGCTCGATGGACACTTTTGGCTACACCTTC.

This chain uses TRBV15 with TRBJ1-1; D remains ambiguous. Trimming pared 4 bases from V and 5 bases from J, leaving 11 bases between. Germline lookup yields CDR1 LNHNV and CDR2 YYDKDF (reference sequence). The CDR3 consists of 13 residues. The CDR3: CATSTPPGTEAFF. As DNA, the CDR3 is TGTGCCACCAGCACCCCGCCGGGAACTGAAGCTTTCTTT.

The count of this clonotype is one. The chain joins TRBV5-1 to TRBJ2-5; D might be TRBD1 or TRBD2, each matching 6 bases. Per the germline V gene, CDR1 is SGHRS and CDR2 is YFSETQ. The CDR3 has 14 residues. The germline V and J ends were trimmed by 7 bases and 5 bases, with 18 bases remaining between them. As DNA, the CDR3 is TGCGCCAGCGCTCTAGGGGGGTCGGAGGAGACCCAGTACTTC. Amino acids: CASALGGSEETQYF.

This clonotype appeared a few times. This chain joins TRBV20-1 and TRBJ1-5; D is unclear. In germline, CDR1 is DFQATT, CDR2 SNEGSKA (reference sequence). The V gene lost 0 bases and the J gene lost 6 bases, with 6 bases spanning the gap. The CDR3 has 12 residues. The CDR3 DNA is TGCAGTGCTAGAGAAGAGGTTCAGCCCCAGCATTTT. Protein product: CSAREEVQPQHF.

This clonotype showed up many times. This chain joins TRBV29-1 and TRBJ1-5; D gene ambiguous. Germline V gives CDR1 SQVTM, CDR2 ANQGSEA. This CDR3 contains 13 residues. Trimming removed 4 bases from V and 4 bases from J, with 11 bases in between. The CDR3 coding sequence is TGCAGCGTTGGTTTCGGATTTAATCAGCCCCAGCATTTT. This gives the protein CSVGFGFNQPQHF.

In this sample, this clonotype turned up a few times. V and J are TRBV6-1 and TRBJ1-4, with D possibly TRBD1 on 5 matching bases. Per the germline V gene, CDR1 is MNHNS and CDR2 is SASEGT. The V end lost 5 bases, the J end lost 14 bases, and 24 bases lay between the germline ends. This CDR3 has 15 amino acids. CDR3 region: CASSNQRDSVRGLFF. The CDR3 nucleotides read TGTGCCAGCAGTAATCAAAGGGACTCCGTAAGAGGTCTGTTTTTT.

This chain uses TRBV30 with TRBJ2-7, with D uncertain. Germline lookup yields CDR1 GTSNPN and CDR2 SVGIG (reference sequence). V was clipped by 0 bases and J by 2 bases, with 17 bases between them. This CDR3 has 16 residues. The CDR3 here is CAWSVVLGGATYEQYF. CDR3 nucleotides: TGTGCCTGGAGTGTTGTACTGGGCGGCGCTACCTACGAGCAGTACTTC.

This clonotype was recorded many times. The rearrangement uses TRBV7-9 and TRBJ1-1; a weak D match, TRBD1 (5 bases). Germline lookup yields CDR1 SEHNR and CDR2 FQNEAQ (reference sequence). This CDR3 comprises 13 residues. Trimming shortened V by 0 bases and J by 11 bases, and 13 bases separated the two germline ends. CDR3 sequence (DNA): TGTGCCAGCAGCTTAGCGACAGTTGTTCGCGCTTTCTTT. The encoded protein is CASSLATVVRAFF.

In nucleotides, the CDR3 is TGTGCCAGCAGCCCGAGGCGCGACGGGGGACTTCGTCAAGAGACCCAGTACTTC. This sequence encodes CASSPRRDGGLRQETQYF. This rearrangement joins TRBV7-8 to TRBJ2-5; a possible D gene is TRBD2 (6 bases). V lost 5 bases to trimming and J lost 2 bases, with 24 bases between them. Germline V gives CDR1 SGHVS, CDR2 FQNEAQ. The CDR3 totals 18 residues.

This chain uses TRBV3-1 with TRBJ1-1; D is unresolved. The CDR3 covers 14 residues. Germline-derived CDR1 and CDR2 are LGHDT and YNNKEL (reference sequence). Trimming removed 2 bases from V and 0 bases from J, with 7 bases in between. CDR3 coding DNA: TGTGCCAGCAGCCAATCCGATTTGAACACTGAAGCTTTCTTT. Translated, it gives CASSQSDLNTEAFF. The full variable domain, its missing parts supplied by reference TRBV3-1 and TRBJ1-1, is DTAVSQTPKYLVTQMGNDKSIKCEQNLGHDTMYWYKQDSKKFLKIMFSYNNKELIINETVPNRFSPKSPDKAHLNLHINSLELGDSAVYFCASSQSDLNTEAFFGQGTRLTVV.

The sample holds a few counts of this clonotype. This chain connects TRBV6-2 or TRBV6-3 to TRBJ1-5, with 11 nucleotides matching TRBD1. V was clipped by 7 bases and J by 2 bases; unmatched bases: 4. Germline CDR1 MNHEY, CDR2 SVGEGT. The CDR3 spans 15 residues. CDR3 coding DNA: TGTGCCAGCAATGGACAGGGGGCTGGCAATCAGCCCCAGCATTTT. Encoded protein: CASNGQGAGNQPQHF.

This clonotype was counted a few times. This chain joins TRBV5-1 and TRBJ2-1, with D perhaps matching TRBD1 (5 bases). Germline assignment: CDR1 SGHRS and CDR2 YFSETQ. There are 12 residues in the CDR3. V was shortened by 6 bases and J by 4 bases, with 8 bases between the two germline ends. CDR3 in DNA: TGCGCCAGCAATACAGGTTACAATGAGCAGTTCTTC. This codes for CASNTGYNEQFF.